This TCR beta chain was captured by sequencing in a study of CD8+ T cells in alopecia areata. Study-level points and caveats: Relative to normal scalp, lesional scalp, especially alopecia totalis/universalis, showed higher clonality.

This clone was observed a handful of times. Its antigen is still unknown. CDR3 size: 16 residues. Germline CDR1 and CDR2: SEHNR and FQNEAQ (reference sequence). V trimming: 3 bases; J trimming: 5 bases; junction bases outside the gene matches: 12. Extracted from the samples, RNA was reverse transcribed into cDNA to serve as the sequencing template. Repertoires were generated with immunoSEQ multiplex PCR, while TCRdb's copy carries only in-frame clones and drops some. The table includes just under 65,000 clones, around 45% detected once. The treatment denotes: oral pan-JAK inhibitor, 5-10 mg twice daily.

The genes are TRBV7-9 and TRBJ1-1; 7 bases fit TRBD1. The source was CD8+ T cells sorted from blood, collected around week 37, from a patient treated with tofacitinib. This receptor was taken from a human donor with alopecia areata. In DNA form, the CDR3 reads TGTGCCAGCAGCTTTCCCCACGTCAGGGGGAGGACTGAAGCTTTCTTT. Residues: CASSFPHVRGRTEAFF.